Listed here are 23 T cell receptor beta chains from one sample, sequenced in a study of blood T cell repertoires in COVID-19. Clones were read by immunoSEQ multiplex PCR, and TCRdb kept only the in-frame ones, dropping some. The sample includes around 86,000 clones, roughly 84% seen only once; the top ten take roughly 12%. The sequencing sample was made of peripheral blood. These receptors were collected from a human donor in a cohort sampled during active COVID-19.

Only a few counts were recorded for this clone. The V call is TRBV1, the J call TRBJ1-4; the table's D gene call, TRBD1, was not cross checked with the DNA. TRBV1 is described as a pseudogene. This CDR3 contains 17 residues. Written as DNA, the CDR3 is TGCACCAGCAGCCAAGACGCCCCCAGGGCCGATAATGAAAAACTGTTTTTT. Protein sequence: CTSSQDAPRADNEKLFF.

The chain has TRBV7-2 and TRBJ2-1; 7 nucleotides align to TRBD2. Unmatched junction bases numbered 9, after V lost 1 base and J lost 6 bases. The CDR3 spans 16 residues. Germline CDR1 is SGHTA and CDR2 is FQGNSA. In DNA form, the CDR3 reads TGTGCCAGCAGCTTAGGGGCGGGAGTAGGGTCCAATGAGCAGTTCTTC. This gives the protein CASSLGAGVGSNEQFF. Filled out from reference TRBV7-2 and TRBJ2-1, the complete variable domain reads GAGVSQSPSNKVTEKGKDVELRCDPISGHTALYWYRQSLGQGLEFLIYFQGNSAPDKSGLPSDRFSAERTGGSVSTLTIQRTQQEDSAVYLCASSLGAGVGSNEQFFGPGTRLTVL.

This clone occurred once. The rearrangement joins TRBV5-1 to TRBJ1-3, with D perhaps TRBD1 (5 bases). Trimming removed 0 bases at V and 0 bases at J, with 13 bases between. The CDR3 contains 17 residues. Germline V lookup: CDR1 SGHRS, CDR2 YFSETQ. The CDR3 region has the DNA TGCGCCAGCAGCTTGGTTCCGGGGGTCAACTCTGGAAACACCATATATTTT. Amino acids: CASSLVPGVNSGNTIYF.

This CDR3 is CASSLSGSGGGFF. The CDR3, as DNA: TGTGCCAGCAGCCTTAGCGGGAGTGGGGGTGGGTTCTTC. V and J are TRBV5-5 and TRBJ2-1, with 9 bases aligning to TRBD2. CDR3 length equals 13 residues. The junction had 11 bases not matched to a gene; V was cut back by 4 bases and J by 15 bases. The germline V gene has CDR1 SGHKS and CDR2 YYEKEE (reference sequence).

This clone ranks as medium-sized. The chain carries TRBV25-1 and TRBJ1-2, with D possibly matching TRBD1 (6 bases). Per germline, CDR1 MGHDK and CDR2 SYGVNS. V lost 5 bases and J 2 bases, leaving 9 bases between the germline ends. The CDR3 is 13 amino acids. The CDR3 DNA is TGTGCCAGCAGTCCCGGGACAAACTATGGCTACACCTTC. Its protein is CASSPGTNYGYTF.

The rearrangement joins TRBV4-3 to TRBJ2-1; D is perhaps TRBD2 (7 bases). CDR1 and CDR2 (germline): LGHNA, YSLEER. This CDR3 is 16 amino acids long. V was pared by 5 bases and J by 7 bases, with 21 bases between. CDR3 nucleotides: TGCGCCAGCAGCGATTGGGCGGGGGCGATGGATAATGAGCAGTTCTTC. This translates into CASSDWAGAMDNEQFF.

The gene calls are TRBV5-1 and TRBJ2-3, with a weak D call TRBD2 (5 bases). The CDR3 runs to 16 residues. The V and J ends lost 4 bases and 0 bases respectively, with 15 bases between them. Germline V CDR1 and CDR2: SGHRS, YFSETQ. The DNA of the CDR3 is TGCGCCAGCAGCCTAGGGAGCCTCCACAGCACAGATACGCAGTATTTT. Encoded protein: CASSLGSLHSTDTQYF.

The V call is TRBV15, the J call TRBJ1-5; 8 bases align to TRBD1. Germline V gene sequence: CDR1 LNHNV, CDR2 YYDKDF (reference sequence). Germline trimming cut 2 bases from V and 2 bases from J; bases unmatched to any gene: 8. The CDR3 has 17 amino acids. This chain's CDR3 is CATSRLIYRGGNQPQHF. CDR3 DNA: TGTGCCACCAGCAGATTAATTTACAGGGGGGGCAATCAGCCCCAGCATTTT.

This chain uses TRBV9 with TRBJ1-1; possible D gene TRBD1, 5 bases. The V gene lost 0 bases and the J gene lost 5 bases, with 17 bases spanning the gap. CDR3 size: 16 residues. Germline V gene sequence: CDR1 SGDLS, CDR2 YYNGEE. This CDR3 reads CASSVEGRGFVTEAFF. The DNA of the CDR3 is TGTGCCAGCAGCGTAGAGGGGAGGGGATTCGTGACTGAAGCTTTCTTT. Complete variable domain (other parts from reference TRBV9 and TRBJ1-1): DSGVTQTPKHLITATGQRVTLRCSPRSGDLSVYWYQQSLDQGLQFLIQYYNGEERAKGNILERFSAQQFPDLHSELNLSSLELGDSALYFCASSVEGRGFVTEAFFGQGTRLTVV.

This clone occurred a few times. The chain combines TRBV19 with TRBJ2-7; possibly TRBD2 for D (6 bases). From germline, CDR1 is LNHDA and CDR2 SQIVND (reference sequence). Trimming took off 2 bases at V and 2 bases at J, with 13 bases between the two ends. The CDR3 consists of 15 residues. The CDR3 loop is CASSISAGSTYEQYF. The CDR3 bases are TGTGCCAGTAGTATATCGGCGGGGTCGACCTACGAGCAGTACTTC.

In this sample, this clone turned up a few times. This chain connects TRBV7-3 to TRBJ1-2; the match to TRBD1 covers 9 bases. Germline V gene sequence: CDR1 SGHTA, CDR2 FQGTGA. The V gene end was trimmed by 0 bases and the J gene end by 4 bases; junction bases not matched to a gene: 9. CDR3 length: 17 amino acids. The DNA for the CDR3 is TGTGCCAGCAGCTTAACGGTCGGGACAGGGTTTGGCTATGGCTACACCTTC. It yields the protein CASSLTVGTGFGYGYTF.

The genes are TRBV11-2 and TRBJ1-1, with D unresolved. The CDR3 is made up of 11 amino acids. Per the germline V gene, CDR1 is SGHAT and CDR2 is FQNNGV. V lost 3 bases to trimming and J lost 4 bases, with 3 bases between them. The CDR3 protein is CASSLRTEAFF. The CDR3 region has the DNA TGTGCCAGCAGCTTGCGCACTGAAGCTTTCTTT.

The chain joins TRBV4-1 to TRBJ1-5; 9 nucleotides align to TRBD1. Germline V CDR1 and CDR2: MGHRA, YSYEKL. V shed 6 bases, J shed 6 bases, and the junction held 6 bases outside the gene matches. This CDR3 is 14 amino acids long. This CDR3 reads CASSPGQGGQPQHF. CDR3 in DNA: TGCGCCAGCAGTCCGGGACAGGGAGGTCAGCCCCAGCATTTT.

This clone appeared once. The gene calls are TRBV10-1 and TRBJ2-7; 7 bases fit TRBD1. Germline-derived CDR1 and CDR2 are WNHNN and SYGVQD (reference sequence). J gave up 2 bases and V 2 bases, and 12 bases lay outside the gene matches. CDR3 size: 17 residues. In DNA form, the CDR3 reads TGCGCCAGCAGTGAGAGAGGGGTGGGGGACAGTCCCTACGAGCAGTACTTC. Protein sequence: CASSERGVGDSPYEQYF.

V and J are TRBV5-1 and TRBJ1-5; D perhaps matches TRBD1 (5 bases). Trimming cost V 4 bases and J 6 bases, with 14 bases left between them. The CDR3 is 14 amino acids. Looked up from germline, CDR1 is SGHRS and CDR2 is YFSETQ. The CDR3 nucleotides read TGCGCCAGCAGCCCCGGGAGGGGCGGTCAGCCCCAGCATTTT. Residues: CASSPGRGGQPQHF.

The rearrangement uses TRBV11-2 and TRBJ2-5, with 11 bases fitting TRBD2. Germline V gene data show CDR1 as SGHAT and CDR2 as FQNNGV. CDR3 length equals 17 residues. V gave up 4 bases and J gave up 5 bases; unmatched junction bases: 12. The CDR3: CASSSLAGEPWLETQYF. The CDR3 DNA reads TGTGCCAGCAGCTCACTAGCGGGGGAGCCGTGGTTGGAGACCCAGTACTTC.

The rearrangement links TRBV4-3 to TRBJ1-6; 11 nucleotides agree with TRBD1. V lost 3 bases and J lost 6; bases outside the gene matches: 1. The CDR3 spans 15 residues. Germline V gives CDR1 LGHNA, CDR2 YSLEER. DNA of the CDR3: TGCGCCAGCAGCCATGGGACAGGGGGTAATTCACCCCTCCACTTT. Its translation is CASSHGTGGNSPLHF.

The count of this clone is one. The chain links TRBV28 to TRBJ1-1, with TRBD1 matching over 11 bases. The CDR3 runs to 16 residues. Germline trimming cut 3 bases from V and 4 bases from J; bases unmatched to any gene: 7. The germline V gene has CDR1 MDHEN and CDR2 SYDVKM. CDR3 residues: CASSLGTGGISTEAFF. The CDR3, as DNA: TGTGCCAGCAGTTTGGGGACAGGGGGGATTAGCACTGAAGCTTTCTTT.

This clone showed up just once. The chain uses TRBV7-9 and TRBJ1-5, with D tentatively TRBD1 (6 bases). This CDR3 contains 14 residues. V shed 1 base and J shed 6 bases, with 10 bases lying between them. CDR1 and CDR2 from the germline V gene are SEHNR and FQNEAQ (reference sequence). The CDR3 coding sequence is TGTGCCAGCAGCTTAGAGGGGGGGGGTCAGCCCCAGCATTTT. Amino acid sequence: CASSLEGGGQPQHF.

This rearrangement joins TRBV5-4 to TRBJ2-7; TRBD1 matches at 8 bases. Germline V gene lookup returns CDR1 SGHNT and CDR2 YYREEE (reference sequence). The CDR3 extends over 16 amino acids. V was pared by 0 bases and J by 0 bases, with 5 bases of the junction left unmatched. In DNA form, the CDR3 reads TGTGCCAGCAGCTTGGCTGACAGGGGCCTCTCCTACGAGCAGTACTTC. It translates to CASSLADRGLSYEQYF.

The chain joins TRBV7-9 to TRBJ2-3; 8 bases align to TRBD2. After removal of 8 bases from V and 2 bases from J, the junction contained 9 bases not matched to a gene. The CDR3 is 15 residues long. CDR1 and CDR2 from the germline V gene are SEHNR and FQNEAQ (reference sequence). Here the CDR3 DNA reads TGTGCCAGCGACCGGGGGGGGCGGGCCACAGATACGCAGTATTTT. Amino acid sequence: CASDRGGRATDTQYF.

This rearrangement joins TRBV27 to TRBJ2-1, with 11 positions matching TRBD1. Germline values: CDR1 MNHEY, CDR2 SMNVEV (reference sequence). This CDR3 has 15 amino acids. The trim removed 6 bases at V and 3 bases at J, leaving 4 bases unmatched. The CDR3 is CASRAGTGGYNEQFF. In DNA form, the CDR3 reads TGTGCCAGCAGGGCCGGGACAGGGGGCTACAATGAGCAGTTCTTC.

Comments on this clone: A read error may explain this, as a much larger clone is one base away. The chain combines TRBV6-1 with TRBJ1-4, with TRBD1 identical over 8 bases. This CDR3 has 14 amino acids. V shed 1 base, J shed 7 bases, and the junction held 2 bases outside the gene matches. Germline-derived CDR1 and CDR2 are MNHNS and SASEGT. In DNA form, the CDR3 reads TGTGCCAGCAGTGAAGGGACAGGGATTGAAAAACTGTTTTTT. Translated, it gives CASSEGTGIEKLFF.